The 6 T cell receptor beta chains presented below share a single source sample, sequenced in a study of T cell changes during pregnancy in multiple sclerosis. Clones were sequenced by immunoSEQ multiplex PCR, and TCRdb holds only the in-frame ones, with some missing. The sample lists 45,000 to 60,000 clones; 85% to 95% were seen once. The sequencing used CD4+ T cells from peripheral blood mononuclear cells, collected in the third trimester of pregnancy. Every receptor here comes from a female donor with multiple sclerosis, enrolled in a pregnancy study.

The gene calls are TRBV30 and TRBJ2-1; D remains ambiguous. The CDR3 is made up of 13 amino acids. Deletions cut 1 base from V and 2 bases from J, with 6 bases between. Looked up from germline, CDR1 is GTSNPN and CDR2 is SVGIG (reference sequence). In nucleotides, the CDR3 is TGTGCCTGGAGTGAACAGCCCTACAATGAGCAGTTCTTC. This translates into CAWSEQPYNEQFF. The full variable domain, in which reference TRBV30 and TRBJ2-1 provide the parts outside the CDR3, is SQTIHQWPATLVQPVGSPLSLECTVEGTSNPNLYWYRQAAGRGLQLLFYSVGIGQISSEVPQNLSASRPQDRQFILSSKKLLLSDSGFYLCAWSEQPYNEQFFGPGTRLTVL.

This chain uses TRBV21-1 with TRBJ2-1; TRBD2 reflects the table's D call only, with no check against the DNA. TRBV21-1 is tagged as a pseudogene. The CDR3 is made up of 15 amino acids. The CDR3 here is CASRIRVAGVDEQFF. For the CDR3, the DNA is TGTGCCAGCAGAATCCGCGTAGCGGGAGTGGATGAGCAGTTCTTC.

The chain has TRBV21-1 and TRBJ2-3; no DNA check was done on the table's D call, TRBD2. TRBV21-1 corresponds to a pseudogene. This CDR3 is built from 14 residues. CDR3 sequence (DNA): TGTGCCAGCAGCCCACGGACTAGCCCAGATACGCAGTATTTT. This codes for CASSPRTSPDTQYF.

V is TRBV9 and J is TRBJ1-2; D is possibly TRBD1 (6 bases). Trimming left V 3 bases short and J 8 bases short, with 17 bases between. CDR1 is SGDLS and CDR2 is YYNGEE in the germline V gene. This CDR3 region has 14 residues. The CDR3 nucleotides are TGTGCCAGCAGCGACGCAAGACAGGTACGGGGCTACACCTTC. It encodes CASSDARQVRGYTF.

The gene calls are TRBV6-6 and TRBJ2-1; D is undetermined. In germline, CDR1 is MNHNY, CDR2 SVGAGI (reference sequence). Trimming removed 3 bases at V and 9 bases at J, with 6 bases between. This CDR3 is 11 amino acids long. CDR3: CASSYTGEQFF. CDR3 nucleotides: TGTGCCAGCAGTTATACGGGTGAGCAGTTCTTC.

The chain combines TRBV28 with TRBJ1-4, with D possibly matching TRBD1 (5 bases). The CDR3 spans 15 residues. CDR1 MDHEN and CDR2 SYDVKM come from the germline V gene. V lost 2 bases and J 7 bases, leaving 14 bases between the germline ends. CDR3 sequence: CASSLRSGGREKLFF. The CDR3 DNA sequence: TGTGCCAGCAGTTTAAGGTCCGGGGGACGTGAAAAACTGTTTTTT.